This TCR beta chain was captured by sequencing in a study of cytomegalovirus exposure and HLA in healthy donors. It was with 60 Vbeta and 13 Jbeta primers that the PCR ran. Some clones are missing from TCRdb's copy, which holds only in-frame ones; the method was immunoSEQ multiplex PCR. The sample has some 70,000 clones, around 77% seen once. The count of this clone is one. Antigen specificity is unknown. Points from the study as a whole: Earlier findings revealed that most TCR beta V segments proved productive either about 87% or about 30% of the time.

Among the donors, all were healthy bone marrow donors. Sequencing was performed on PBMCs. This TCR was recovered from a male donor in good health and CMV-seropositive.

This CDR3 is CARQGGDEQYF. CDR3 bases: TGTGCCCGGCAAGGGGGCGACGAGCAGTACTTC. This rearrangement joins TRBV30 to TRBJ2-7, with 7 positions matching TRBD1. The CDR3 is made up of 11 amino acids. J was trimmed by 5 bases and V by 8 bases; bases with no gene match: 6. Germline values: CDR1 GTSNPN, CDR2 SVGIG (reference sequence).